This TCR beta chain was sequenced during a study of post-analysis software for immune sequencing data (dated by TCRdb to between 2014 and 2017). About the investigation overall: The recorded disease courses included relapsing-remitting, secondary progressive and progressive-relapsing multiple sclerosis, and some patients had no subtype annotation. The patient repertoires were set against about 12 previously published healthy control repertoires from donors whose ages ranged from roughly 6 to 27 years. A subset of samples was prepared in parallel using single-end sample barcoding, then pooled and co-amplified after Illumina adapter ligation.

The library came from PCR. Data came from an Illumina HiSeq 2500. To reduce PCR and sequencing biases, unique molecular identifiers were built into the TCR beta cDNA libraries. Roughly 0.5 million cDNA molecules were obtained per 1 to 10 million input T cells, so each molecule approximated one T cell. The patient libraries were prepared and sequenced using the same protocol as the earlier healthy control dataset. Within a given batch, samples were prepared together, multiplexed and sequenced on the same HiSeq lane. As for how the authors treated the data: Raw barcoded reads were processed with MIGEC, and single-read molecular identifier groups were discarded before consensus assembly and CDR3 extraction. Clonotype tables were post-analysed with VDJtools, normalizing diversity by down-sampling all datasets to the smallest sample size. In repertoire overlap clustering, CDR3 amino acid sequences, but not nucleotide sequences, were matched to correct batch-related cross-sample contamination. Through fastp at Q25 and MiXCR, TCRdb rebuilt clones from the public reads, retaining in-frame beta chains. Merged by CDR3 protein, the rows form single entries marked with the most common genes and DNA. The V and J calls reflect TCRdb's pipeline rather than the authors' work. Across this sample there are about 540,000 distinct CDR3 sequences, with approximately 34% seen only once. The ten largest make up about 5.6% of the sample.

V and J lose 6 bases and 11 bases, and a span of 14 bases separates them. The CDR3 has 12 amino acids, counting the end cysteine and phenylalanine. The kept DNA is CDR3 alone, 36 bases in frame from the first base. CDR1 MNHEY and CDR2 SMNVEV are derived from the germline V gene (reference sequence). General findings and caveats noted by the study authors: When samples were clustered directly using the F measure, samples prepared in the same batch co-clustered strongly, which prompted a batch-effect correction. The control group was slightly older than the multiple sclerosis patient group. Multiple sclerosis patients had significantly lower normalized Chao1 diversity than controls, a result that suggests substantial peripheral T-cell clonal expansion. About 5 TRBV segments, including TRBV5-6, TRBV5-1 and TRBV20-1, were significantly more frequent in patients than controls.

To demonstrate the VDJtools post-analysis software, TCR beta repertoires were profiled from the peripheral blood of about 13 young patients with multiple sclerosis. The multiple sclerosis patients were children and adolescents ranging in age from 6 to 15 years. This clonotype has a single count. There is no known antigen for this receptor. Per-nucleotide qualities are absent, and no much larger clonotype sits a single base away. Specimen: blood. Recombination linked TRBV27 to TRBJ1-5; possibly the D gene is TRBD1, per 5 matching bases. The clonotype originates from a girl younger than 18 with multiple sclerosis. The CDR3 corresponds to CASRARGRAQHF. The DNA sequence follows: TGTGCCAGCAGGGCGCGGGGACGGGCCCAGCATTTT.